This is a list of T cell receptor beta chains from one sample in a study of T cells in lung cancer brain metastases. The repertoire was sequenced with immunoSEQ multiplex PCR; TCRdb's copy has only in-frame clones and lacks some. This repertoire shows about 3,200 clones, over 80% found once; its top ten account for around 2.7%. The specimen was tumor tissue from the primary lung tumor. The receptor source for this set is a man between 65 and 85 years old with non-small cell lung cancer. The CDR3 runs from the conserved cysteine through the conserved F or W. D genes are given only for firm matches. Size is stated for part of the rows, as once, few or many counts, or as a class when the clone is expanded.

cdr3_nt,cdr3_aa,v_call,d_call,j_call,clone_size
TGTGCCAGCTCACCACCCATAGAGAGCTATGGCTACACCTTC,CASSPPIESYGYTF,TRBV18,-,TRBJ1-2,-
TGCAGCGTTGCTCACAGGGGGACCGGGGAGCTGTTTTTT,CSVAHRGTGELFF,TRBV29-1,TRBD1,TRBJ2-2,-
TGCAGCGCGGCGGAAGGAGGAAACACCATATATTTT,CSAAEGGNTIYF,TRBV29-1,-,TRBJ1-3,-
TGTGCCAGCAGCTTGCTAGTAGGGGGGCTCTATGGCTACACCTTC,CASSLLVGGLYGYTF,TRBV5-6,-,TRBJ1-2,-
TGCAGCGTTGGGGGGACAGGGGAGACCCAGTACTTC,CSVGGTGETQYF,TRBV29-1,TRBD1,TRBJ2-5,-
TGCGCCAGCAGCCAAGAAGACAGCACGTGGACCCAGTACTTC,CASSQEDSTWTQYF,TRBV4-1,-,TRBJ2-5,-
TGTGCCAGCAGCTTTTCTGGCACTGAAGCTTTCTTT,CASSFSGTEAFF,TRBV5-6,-,TRBJ1-1,-
TGTGCCATCAGGGGAAACAGGATTCTTGCTGAAGCTTTCTTT,CAIRGNRILAEAFF,TRBV27,-,TRBJ1-1,-
TGTGCCAGCAGTGATCCGGCTTTGGAGACCCAGTACTTC,CASSDPALETQYF,TRBV27,-,TRBJ2-5,-
TGTGCCAGCAGTGAGAGCGGGACTAGCACAGATACGCAGTATTTT,CASSESGTSTDTQYF,TRBV7-2,TRBD2,TRBJ2-3,few
TGTGCCAGCAGCGGACACGGTAATGAAAAACTGTTTTTT,CASSGHGNEKLFF,TRBV5-6,-,TRBJ1-4,-
TGTGCCAGCAGCCTACGCGGGCTAGGATTAGATACGCAGTATTTT,CASSLRGLGLDTQYF,TRBV7-3,-,TRBJ2-3,-
TGTGCCAGCAGTTTAAGCGGGACCCGAGAGACCCAGTACTTC,CASSLSGTRETQYF,TRBV27,TRBD2,TRBJ2-5,-
TGTGCCAGCAGTCGAGGCACTGAAGCTTTCTTT,CASSRGTEAFF,TRBV27,-,TRBJ1-1,-
TGCGCCAGCAGCTTCTTCCCTACATCTAGCGGGACAAACTACGAGCAGTACTTC,CASSFFPTSSGTNYEQYF,TRBV5-1,TRBD2,TRBJ2-7,-
TGTGCCAGCAGTGAAGGTCGAGTCACTGAAGCTTTCTTT,CASSEGRVTEAFF,TRBV2,-,TRBJ1-1,-
TGTGCCAGCTCACCATGGTTGGGCGGGAGTGTGACGGGGGAGCAGTACTTC,CASSPWLGGSVTGEQYF,TRBV18,TRBD2,TRBJ2-7,-
TGCGCCAGCAGCCACAATTTCAATTTTCGTCAGGGGAGCTATGGCTACACCTTC,CASSHNFNFRQGSYGYTF,TRBV4-1,-,TRBJ1-2,-
TGTGCCAGCAGTGAAAGGGGAGGCAGGTCCTACGAGCAGTACTTC,CASSERGGRSYEQYF,TRBV25-1,-,TRBJ2-7,-
TGTGCCAGCAGCCAAGGACCCGGGGGTGAAGCTTTCTTT,CASSQGPGGEAFF,TRBV14,-,TRBJ1-1,-